This T cell receptor (beta chain) was profiled in a study of molecular identifiers for immune sequencing clone quantification. Study conclusions and caveats: Over 97% of CMV-specific effector molecules, but under 1% of naive ones, were in clones above 20 copies. Jurkat TCR RNA spiked in from one cell (amid some 1.1 million naive cells) was reportedly detectable.

This clonotype was seen a handful of times. Its antigen remains unknown. A single record per CDR3 protein comes from TCRdb applying MiXCR to the PCR reads. The table lists approximately 550,000 distinct CDR3 sequences, roughly a fifth of them singletons. Germline assignment: CDR1 SGHRS and CDR2 YFSETQ. The CDR3 length is 15 residues. V was cut by 1 base and J by 2 bases, with 10 bases left in between. The authors gated naive CD8 T cells as CD8+CD4-CCR7+CD45RA+ for sorting. Material for sequencing was naive CD8+ T cells from blood, with Jurkat cell RNA spiked in. Subset reported: FACS-sorted CD8+CD4-CCR7+CD45RA+ naive T cells. This sequence was found in a human donor in good health. Some libraries in this study had Jurkat cell RNA spiked in. This chain connects TRBV5-1 to TRBJ1-3; D ambiguous. This CDR3 reads CASSLTDKAGNTIYF. CDR3 nucleotides: TGCGCCAGCAGCTTGACAGACAAGGCTGGAAACACCATATATTTT. Full variable domain (remainder filled in from reference TRBV5-1 and TRBJ1-3): KAGVTQTPRYLIKTRGQQVTLSCSPISGHRSVSWYQQTPGQGLQFLFEYFSETQRNKGNFPGRFSGRQFSNSRSEMNVSTLELGDSALYLCASSLTDKAGNTIYFGEGSWLTVV.